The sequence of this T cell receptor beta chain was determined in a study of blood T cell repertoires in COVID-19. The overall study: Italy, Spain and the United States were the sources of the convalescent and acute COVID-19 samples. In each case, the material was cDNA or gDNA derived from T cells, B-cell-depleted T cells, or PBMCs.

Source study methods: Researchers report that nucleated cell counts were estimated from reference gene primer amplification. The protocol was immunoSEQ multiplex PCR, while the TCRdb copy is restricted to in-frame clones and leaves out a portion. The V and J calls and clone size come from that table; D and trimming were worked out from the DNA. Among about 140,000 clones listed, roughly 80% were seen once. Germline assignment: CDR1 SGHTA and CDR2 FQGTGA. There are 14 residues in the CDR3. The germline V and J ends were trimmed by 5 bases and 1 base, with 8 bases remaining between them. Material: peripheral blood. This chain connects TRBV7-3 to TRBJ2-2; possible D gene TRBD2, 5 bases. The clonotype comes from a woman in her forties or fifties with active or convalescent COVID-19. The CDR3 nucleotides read TGTGCCAGCAGCGCCACTAGGAACACCGGGGAGCTGTTTTTT. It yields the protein CASSATRNTGELFF.